A selection of T cell receptor beta chains follows, all from one sample in a study of cytotoxic CD8 clonotypes in ibrutinib-treated CLL. Using immunoSEQ multiplex PCR, the repertoire was profiled, and TCRdb retains in-frame clones only, with some absent. The table has some 200,000 clones, 60% to 80% seen once. The input for sequencing was PBMCs, taken after 12 months of ibrutinib treatment. The receptors here all came from a human donor with chronic lymphocytic leukemia. Both conserved end residues are part of each CDR3. The D gene is left open where the match is weak. Where a row states a size, it is once, few, many or the class of an expanded clone; other rows omit it.

TRBV4-1	-	TRBJ2-7	-	TGCGCCAGCAGCCAAGCCCTACGAGGGCCCTACGAGCAGTACTTC	CASSQALRGPYEQYF
TRBV19	-	TRBJ2-5	-	TGTGCCAGTAGTATTTTCTATGGGGCAAGACAAGAGACCCAGTACTTC	CASSIFYGARQETQYF
TRBV27	once	TRBJ1-2	-	TGTGCCAGCAGTCGCAGCTCAGGTGGCAGGGTTAGTGATGGCTACACCTTC	CASSRSSGGRVSDGYTF
TRBV6-1	-	TRBJ2-1	-	TGTGCCAGCAGGGACTTTTCCTACAATGAGCAGTTCTTC	CASRDFSYNEQFF
TRBV10-3	-	TRBJ2-2	TRBD2	TGTGCCATCAGCAGGGTGGGAGGGCCCCCGGGGACCGGGGAGCTGTTTTTT	CAISRVGGPPGTGELFF
TRBV7-7	-	TRBJ2-2	TRBD2	TGTGCTAGCAGCTTAGCGGGGGGGGAGCTGTTTTTT	CASSLAGGELFF
TRBV6-6	-	TRBJ2-2	-	TGTGCCAGCAGATCGGGAGACACCGGGGAGCTGTTTTTT	CASRSGDTGELFF
TRBV5-6	once	TRBJ2-5	-	TGTGCCAGCAGCTTGAAAGCGCCCGGGACCCAGTACTTC	CASSLKAPGTQYF
TRBV6-5	-	TRBJ2-7	-	TGTGCCACCTCGTCCGAGTACGAGCAGTACTTC	CATSSEYEQYF
TRBV5-1	-	TRBJ2-7	TRBD2	TGCGCCAGCAGCTCCTGGCAGGGAGGGTACGAGCAGTACTTC	CASSSWQGGYEQYF
TRBV7-8	-	TRBJ1-4	-	TGTGCCAGCGGCCGAGGGGTACCTGGGAGTGAAAAACTGTTTTTT	CASGRGVPGSEKLFF
TRBV7-9	few	TRBJ2-1	-	TGTGCCAGCGGAAAAAACACCGACAATGAGCAGTTCTTC	CASGKNTDNEQFF
TRBV28	-	TRBJ1-4	TRBD1	TGTGCCGCCACCCAGGCAGGGGGCGCCACGATGTGGGAAAAACTGTTTTTT	CAATQAGGATMWEKLFF
TRBV19	-	TRBJ1-1	-	TGTGCCAGTATTGGGTTCGGTAACAGGAACACTGAAGCTTTCTTT	CASIGFGNRNTEAFF
TRBV5-5	-	TRBJ1-1	-	TGTGCCAGCAGCTTTTCTGGGAACACTGAAGCTTTCTTT	CASSFSGNTEAFF
TRBV7-9	-	TRBJ1-2	-	TGTGCCAGCAGCTTAGCCGCGAAGGTGGGAAACTATGGCTACACCTTC	CASSLAAKVGNYGYTF
TRBV27	few	TRBJ2-7	TRBD1	TGTGCCAGCAGTTTAGGACAGGGGCCCTACGAGCAGTACTTC	CASSLGQGPYEQYF
TRBV7-9	few	TRBJ2-7	-	TGTGCCAGCCTTCGGGGATCCGAGCAGTACTTC	CASLRGSEQYF
TRBV7-6	once	TRBJ2-6	TRBD2	TGTGCCAGCAGCCACCAGCGGGGCGGGATCTCTGGGGCCAACGTCCTGACTTTC	CASSHQRGGISGANVLTF
TRBV6-5	-	TRBJ2-7	-	TGTGCCAGCACCTCCGGGGCAGGGGTGTACGAGCAGTACTTC	CASTSGAGVYEQYF
TRBV5-1	-	TRBJ1-6	-	TGCGCCAGCAGCGAGTCAAATTCACCCCTCCACTTT	CASSESNSPLHF
TRBV28	-	TRBJ1-2	-	TGTGCCAGCAGTTTTTATGACAGTGGCTATGGCTACACCTTC	CASSFYDSGYGYTF
TRBV19	-	TRBJ1-1	-	TGTGCCAGTAGTATCCTAAGGGAAGCTTTCTTT	CASSILREAFF
TRBV2	few	TRBJ1-1	-	TGTGCCAGCAGGGAAAACACTGAAGCTTTCTTT	CASRENTEAFF
TRBV6-5	-	TRBJ1-1	-	TGTGCCAGCAGTTACTCGGGGTCTCCCTCGAACACTGAAGCTTTCTTT	CASSYSGSPSNTEAFF
TRBV25-1	-	TRBJ1-3	-	TGTGCCAGCAGTGAAGGGGTGAACAGGGCTGGAAACACCATATATTTT	CASSEGVNRAGNTIYF
TRBV7-8	-	TRBJ2-7	-	TGTGCCAGCAGCTTAGTGATGTACGAGCAGTACTTC	CASSLVMYEQYF
TRBV19	-	TRBJ1-5	-	TGTGCCAGTAGTCGCGGAATCGACAGCAATCAGCCCCAGCATTTT	CASSRGIDSNQPQHF